This TCR beta chain was observed in a study of CD8+ T cells in alopecia areata. Using a FACSAria, the CD4+ and CD8+ T cells were sorted from the PBMCs. cDNA prepared by RNA extraction and subsequent reverse transcription served as the template for sequencing. Clones were sequenced by immunoSEQ multiplex PCR, and TCRdb holds only the in-frame ones, with some missing. This sample carries 100,000 to 150,000 clones, 45% to 60% of them seen once, and the ten largest clones take less than 5.5%. Germline V gene sequence: CDR1 LNHDA, CDR2 SQIVND (reference sequence). This CDR3 is 13 amino acids long. The germline V and J ends were trimmed by 7 bases and 2 bases, with 11 bases remaining between them.

The chain is built from TRBV19 and TRBJ2-5, with D tentatively TRBD1 or TRBD2 (6 bases each). The source was CD4+ T cells sorted from blood, collected at week 0. The source is a human donor with alopecia areata. The CDR3 spells CASNPGAQETQYF. CDR3 sequence (DNA): TGTGCCAGTAACCCGGGGGCGCAAGAGACCCAGTACTTC.